This TCR beta chain was obtained from a study of blood T cell repertoires in COVID-19 (dated by TCRdb to 2019 to 2021). With regard to the full study: Samples from collaborators originated in the United States, Italy and Spain and spanned both the acute and convalescent phases of COVID-19. The material from the prospective study consisted of cDNA or gDNA derived from T cells, B-cell-depleted T cells, or PBMCs. A freely available public database, intended as a resource for researchers studying the immune response to SARS-CoV-2, is where the repertoires were released. Deeply sampled blood TCRbeta repertoires from subjects exposed to, actively infected with, or recovered from COVID-19 were included in the dataset. Samples were obtained from the ongoing ImmuneRACE study (first 160 participants) and from 1,254 subjects provided by 6 global collaborators. Where available, HLA class I and class II types were obtained from metadata supplied by the sample provider rather than from assay-based typing. Nearly every sample came with metadata listing a de-identified subject ID, COVID-19 status, age in years and sex.

The CDR3, from cysteine to phenylalanine, totals 14 residues. The sequence is cut down to CDR3 DNA, 42 bases in frame from base 1. The germline V gene specifies SGHRS as CDR1 and YFSETQ as CDR2. V and J are truncated by 0 bases and 3 bases respectively, leaving an intervening sequence of 9 bases. Points on this clone: The antigen it recognizes is unknown. Nothing much larger sits one base from this clone, and base qualities are not available.

The immunoSEQ Assay, a bias-controlled multiplex PCR, was used to amplify TCRbeta CDR3 regions from genomic DNA. The study's own analysis went as follows. Nucleated cell counts per sample were estimated from amplification of reference gene primers within the assay. To quantify the absolute abundance of each unique TCRbeta CDR3 rearrangement, sequence reads were collapsed and filtered. Productive Simpson clonality was computed per sample as the square root of Simpson's diversity index over productive rearrangements. TCRdb took this table from immuneACCESS and kept in-frame rearrangements with V and J called. Such tables lack part of the clones; where checked against another copy, unresolved V genes explain under half of the gap, and the rest is unexplained. That table gives V, J and clone size, and the DNA gave D and trimming. The sample has 130,000 to 150,000 clones on record, around 80% of them singletons. About 3.6% of the sample goes to the ten largest clones.

Study-wide findings and limitations: The amount of clinical and demographic metadata varied by source and participant and was provided uncurated.

The collaborating institutions used their own protocols to collect whole blood in K2EDTA tubes. For TCRbeta analysis, collaborators shipped samples as frozen whole blood, isolated PBMCs, or DNA extracted from either of those sample types. The sequencing input was peripheral blood. The receptor chain draws on TRBV5-1 and TRBJ1-1; the D gene assignment is ambiguous. The sequence was collected from a man aged 55 to 70 with acute or convalescent COVID-19. The DNA reads TGCGCCAGCAGCTTGGTGGGAGGATACACTGAAGCTTTCTTT. It codes for CASSLVGGYTEAFF. Outside the CDR3, residues come from the reference TRBV5-1 and TRBJ1-1 proteins, so the full variable domain is: KAGVTQTPRYLIKTRGQQVTLSCSPISGHRSVSWYQQTPGQGLQFLFEYFSETQRNKGNFPGRFSGRQFSNSRSEMNVSTLELGDSALYLCASSLVGGYTEAFFGQGTRLTVV.